This T cell receptor (beta chain) was documented in a study of T cells in Graves' hyperthyroidism and ophthalmopathy. Overall study: Peripheral blood draws took place at initial diagnosis, ahead of any treatment.

Criteria for exclusion of patients were uncontrolled infection, other autoimmune disease, pregnancy or lactation. Fresh peripheral blood, about 9.6 ml, yielded the PBMCs. A word on this clonotype: Antigen specificity is unknown.

General study results and limits: The authors' 13 V-J model separated ophthalmopathy from stable hyperthyroidism.

TCR beta CDR3 regions were amplified from RNA. A first-round RT-PCR of the TCR CDR3 used the HTBI primer set. TCRdb redid the calling of the multiplex PCR reads with MiXCR, one entry per CDR3 protein. The sample contains 350,000 to 400,000 distinct CDR3 sequences, about 15% of which appear only once. The CDR3 is 13 amino acids. Trimming stripped 5 bases from V and 6 bases from J, with 8 bases between. Germline loops: CDR1 MGHDK, CDR2 SYGVNS. Sequenced: blood. This sequence was found in a woman in her 30s with Graves' hyperthyroidism. The rearrangement links TRBV25-1 to TRBJ1-6; D remains unclear. The CDR3 nucleotides read TGTGCCAGCAGTAGGAATTCTAATTCACCCCTCCACTTT. This translates into CASSRNSNSPLHF.